These 20 T cell receptor beta chains were sequenced from one sample in a study of shared clonotypes between healthy human individuals. Clones were sequenced by immunoSEQ multiplex PCR, and TCRdb holds only the in-frame ones, with some missing. The profile shows some 1,100,000 clones, 78% of them singletons. The sequenced sample consisted of memory CD4+ T cells from PBMCs. Subset specified: CD45RA-negative fraction. The receptors were sampled from a man aged 18-30 years in good health. Some clones in this sample may be carry-over from other donors' samples.

The V call is TRBV27, the J call TRBJ2-1; 11 bases are a match to TRBD1. J lost 3 bases, V lost 5 bases, and 9 bases had no gene match. The CDR3 is made up of 17 amino acids. Germline CDR1 MNHEY, CDR2 SMNVEV (reference sequence). CDR3 region: CASSRLVGTGGYNEQFF. The CDR3 coding sequence is TGTGCCAGCAGTCGCTTGGTCGGGACAGGGGGCTACAATGAGCAGTTCTTC.

J is TRBJ2-2 and V is TRBV5-8, with no clear D. Germline V lookup: CDR1 SGHTS, CDR2 YDEGEE. V was clipped by 7 bases and J by 3 bases, with 13 bases between them. The length of the CDR3 is 14 residues. CDR3 loop: CASGSFGDTGELFF. The DNA of the CDR3 is TGTGCCAGCGGATCCTTCGGTGACACCGGGGAGCTGTTTTTT.

CDR3 coding DNA: TGTGCCAGCAGAGAGGTGGGGGGTACTGAAGCTTTCTTT. Amino acid sequence: CASREVGGTEAFF. V and J are TRBV2 and TRBJ1-1; D may be TRBD1 (5 bases). The germline V gene encodes CDR1 SNHLY and CDR2 FYNNEI. V dropped 6 bases and J dropped 5 bases, with 13 bases sitting between them. CDR3 length equals 13 residues.

In regard to this clone: This may come from a read error, since a much larger clone is one base off. Distinct nucleotide sequences in the sample also encode this CDR3. This chain uses TRBV18 with TRBJ2-3, with unresolved D. The germline V and J ends were trimmed by 3 bases and 0 bases, with 1 base remaining between them. CDR3 length: 12 residues. Germline V gene lookup returns CDR1 KGHSH and CDR2 LQKENI. CDR3 sequence reads: CASSPSTDTQYF. CDR3 coding DNA: TGTGCCAGCTCACCGAGCACAGATACGCAGTATTTT. Drawing the rest from reference TRBV18 and TRBJ2-3, the complete variable domain is NAGVMQNPRHLVRRRGQEARLRCSPMKGHSHVYWYRQLPEEGLKFMVYLQKENIIDESGMPKERFSAEFPKEGPSILRIQQVVRGDSAAYFCASSPSTDTQYFGPGTRLTVL.

The chain has TRBV7-3 and TRBJ2-1; 7 bases align to TRBD1. Losses at the gene ends were 2 bases for V and 0 bases for J; bases not matched to a gene: 4. Per the germline V gene, CDR1 is SGHTA and CDR2 is FQGTGA. The CDR3 is 16 amino acids. DNA of the CDR3: TGTGCCAGCAGCTTATACCCAGGGGGCTCCTACAATGAGCAGTTCTTC. It encodes CASSLYPGGSYNEQFF.

The chain has TRBV2 and TRBJ1-5; no firm D call. Trimming pared 5 bases from V and 1 base from J, leaving 9 bases between. CDR3 size: 14 residues. The V gene's germline CDR1 is SNHLY and CDR2 FYNNEI. CDR3 sequence (DNA): TGTGCCAGCAGTATATCGGGGAGCAATCAGCCCCAGCATTTT. Translating gives CASSISGSNQPQHF.

J is TRBJ1-4 and V is TRBV28; TRBD1 aligns across 8 bases. Germline values: CDR1 MDHEN, CDR2 SYDVKM. Losses at the gene ends were 5 bases for V and 2 bases for J; bases not matched to a gene: 4. There are 15 residues in the CDR3. CDR3 DNA: TGTGCCAGCAGTGACCAGGGGGCGACTAATGAAAAACTGTTTTTT. Amino acid sequence: CASSDQGATNEKLFF.

The gene calls are TRBV6-1 and TRBJ2-7, with D perhaps matching TRBD2 (6 bases). The CDR3 runs 15 residues. Trimming shortened V by 6 bases and J by 1 base, and 16 bases separated the two germline ends. Germline assignment: CDR1 MNHNS and CDR2 SASEGT. Written as DNA, the CDR3 is TGTGCCAGCAGGACGTTTGCGGGACGATCCTACGAGCAGTACTTC. This gives the protein CASRTFAGRSYEQYF.

Written as DNA, the CDR3 is TGTGCCAGCAGCTTAACTGAGCGTCAGCCCCAGCATTTT. Translating it yields CASSLTERQPQHF. The V gene is TRBV7-9, the J gene TRBJ1-5; no definite D call. The CDR3 extends over 13 amino acids. Trimming cost V 2 bases and J 6 bases, with 8 bases left between them. CDR1 is SEHNR, CDR2 FQNEAQ, per germline (reference sequence).

This rearrangement joins TRBV7-9 to TRBJ2-1, with 8 nucleotides matching TRBD1. In germline, CDR1 is SEHNR, CDR2 FQNEAQ (reference sequence). V shed 5 bases and J 9 bases; nucleotides not matched to a gene: 3. The CDR3 is 12 residues long. DNA for the CDR3: TGTGCCAGCAGCCCAGACAGGGGTGAGCAGTTCTTC. It encodes CASSPDRGEQFF.

The chain employs TRBV2 and TRBJ2-7; 7 bases are shared with TRBD2. The germline V gene has CDR1 SNHLY and CDR2 FYNNEI. V lost 6 bases, J lost 6 bases, and 11 bases stayed unmatched. This CDR3 has 14 residues. The CDR3 is CASRLQRDPPEQYF. CDR3 sequence (DNA): TGTGCCAGCAGGTTGCAGCGGGATCCCCCCGAGCAGTACTTC.

The genes are TRBV28 and TRBJ2-7, with D hard to call. V was pared by 2 bases and J by 5 bases, with 16 bases between. Germline CDR1 MDHEN, CDR2 SYDVKM. This CDR3 is built from 15 residues. CDR3 bases: TGTGCCAGCAGTTTAAGGGCGGCCGCGAAGGACGAGCAGTACTTC. It is translated as CASSLRAAAKDEQYF.

This chain links TRBV27 with TRBJ1-5; tentatively, D is TRBD1 (6 bases). Trimming left V 4 bases short and J 2 bases short, with 9 bases between. The CDR3 runs 14 residues. The germline CDR1 and CDR2 sequences are MNHEY and SMNVEV (reference sequence). The CDR3 region is CASSSQGRNQPQHF. As DNA, the CDR3 is TGTGCCAGCAGTTCACAGGGACGCAATCAGCCCCAGCATTTT.

The chain recombines TRBV7-2 with TRBJ2-5; 11 nucleotides agree with TRBD1. CDR3 length: 16 residues. With V trimmed by 4 bases and J by 5 bases, 9 bases remained unmatched. The V gene's germline CDR1 is SGHTA and CDR2 FQGNSA. The CDR3 sequence: CASSSIGQGAGETQYF. In DNA, the CDR3 is TGTGCCAGCAGCTCGATAGGACAGGGGGCGGGGGAGACCCAGTACTTC.

The chain joins TRBV7-2 to TRBJ2-3; D might be TRBD1 or TRBD2, each matching 6 bases. The ends were cut back, 7 bases at V and 4 bases at J, with 15 bases in the middle. Per germline, CDR1 SGHTA and CDR2 FQGNSA. The CDR3 has 14 amino acids. CDR3 sequence: CASNIGGLADTQYF. The DNA for the CDR3 is TGTGCCAGCAACATAGGGGGGTTGGCAGATACGCAGTATTTT.

A few counts support this clone. The chain has TRBV28 and TRBJ2-7, with D perhaps matching TRBD1 (6 bases). The V end was cut by 5 bases, the J end by 2 bases, with 13 bases between. There are 14 residues in the CDR3. Germline V gene lookup returns CDR1 MDHEN and CDR2 SYDVKM. CDR3 bases: TGTGCCAGCAGTGCCGGGACAATCACCTACGAGCAGTACTTC. It specifies CASSAGTITYEQYF.

The genes are TRBV7-9 and TRBJ2-1, with D perhaps matching TRBD1 (6 bases). V gave up 2 bases and J gave up 5 bases, with 10 bases separating them. In germline, CDR1 is SEHNR, CDR2 FQNEAQ (reference sequence). The CDR3 runs 14 residues. The CDR3 protein is CASSLTQGNNEQFF. DNA for the CDR3: TGTGCCAGCAGCTTAACACAGGGAAACAATGAGCAGTTCTTC.

This chain uses TRBV7-3 with TRBJ2-2, with 13 bases aligning to TRBD2. V was clipped by 4 bases and J by 6 bases; unmatched bases: 5. Germline V CDR1 and CDR2: SGHTA, FQGTGA. The CDR3 loop spans 16 amino acids. The CDR3 region is CASSSGLAGVPGELFF. The DNA for the CDR3 is TGTGCCAGCAGCTCCGGACTAGCGGGAGTCCCCGGGGAGCTGTTTTTT.

The chain combines TRBV7-6 with TRBJ2-1, with 8 positions matching TRBD1. V shed 4 bases and J 0 bases; nucleotides not matched to a gene: 2. The germline V gene has CDR1 SGHVS and CDR2 FNYEAQ. The CDR3 extends over 15 amino acids. CDR3 protein: CASSSTGVSYNEQFF. As DNA, the CDR3 is TGTGCCAGCAGCTCGACAGGGGTCTCCTACAATGAGCAGTTCTTC.

With regard to this clone: At the DNA level, this CDR3 is encoded by other sequences in the same sample as well. The chain couples TRBV28 to TRBJ1-1; D is undetermined. CDR3 size: 13 residues. Germline loops: CDR1 MDHEN, CDR2 SYDVKM. The ends were cut back, 5 bases at V and 5 bases at J, with 12 bases in the middle. CDR3 region: CASSLIGGTEAFF. In DNA form, the CDR3 reads TGTGCCAGCAGTCTAATAGGCGGGACTGAAGCTTTCTTT.